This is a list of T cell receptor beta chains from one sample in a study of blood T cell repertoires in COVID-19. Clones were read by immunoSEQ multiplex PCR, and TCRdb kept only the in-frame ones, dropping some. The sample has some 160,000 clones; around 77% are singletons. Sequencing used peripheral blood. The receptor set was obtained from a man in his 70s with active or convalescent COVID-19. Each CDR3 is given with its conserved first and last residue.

CASSLRGSETQYF TRBJ2-5 TRBV5-1
CASSSLGTNTEAFF TRBJ1-1 TRBV19
CASSSPSALGETQYF TRBJ2-5 TRBV7-2
CASSSPDQPSYEQYF TRBJ2-7 TRBV5-4
CAWSRGIEVYGYTF TRBJ1-2 TRBV30
CATSRRGQLNTEAFF TRBJ1-1 TRBV15
CARSLDQGSGEQYF TRBJ2-7 TRBV7-5
CASSFDRGGYNEQFF TRBJ2-1 TRBV11-2
CASSPHYEQYF TRBJ2-7 TRBV6-2/TRBV6-3
CASAEGQPTITDTQYF TRBJ2-3 TRBV5-1
CASSLTGDGGYTF TRBJ1-2 TRBV2
CASSPQAQGSGEQYF TRBJ2-7 TRBV5-4
CATGNRVLGYNEQFF TRBJ2-1 TRBV23-1
CASSSNSRQGTDTQYF TRBJ2-3 TRBV11-3
CAWSVRRRGWDYNEQFF TRBJ2-1 TRBV30
CASSQLAGMTPFF TRBJ2-1 TRBV11-2
CASSKGPVTGEHTGELFF TRBJ2-2 TRBV21-1
CASSSLPTGLAGLLSELFF TRBJ2-2 TRBV6-2/TRBV6-3
CASSRTGLSGELFF TRBJ2-2 TRBV7-2
CASSQSTSSGETQYF TRBJ2-5 TRBV4-1
CASSPNRGRLADTQYF TRBJ2-3 TRBV5-1
CASSGIYNSPLHF TRBJ1-6 TRBV27
CASSIRFGGDYYEQYF TRBJ2-7 TRBV19
CASTEGSTEKLFF TRBJ1-4 TRBV7-9
CASSQTGQGQMPQHF TRBJ1-5 TRBV18
CSASYASGYEQYF TRBJ2-7 TRBV20-1
CSVGQGGSGGTEAFF TRBJ1-1 TRBV29-1
CASSNTRTDTQYF TRBJ2-3 TRBV18
CASSYVTGDVSNEQFF TRBJ2-1 TRBV7-2
CAWRRDRPYSCHF TRBJ1-6 TRBV30
CASSDRGRGLAYEQYF TRBJ2-7 TRBV5-6
CASSPPPGESSPLHF TRBJ1-6 TRBV11-2
CASSEGGYSSYNEQFF TRBJ2-1 TRBV10-1
CASSYLLGGGRDTQYF TRBJ2-3 TRBV7-2
CASSLRDSGPSSYNSPLHF TRBJ1-6 TRBV5-1
CASLEQGGTDTQYF TRBJ2-3 TRBV6-5
CATSGGNEKLFF TRBJ1-4 TRBV10-3
CASSLSFNRVLVGGTEAFF TRBJ1-1 TRBV11-3
CASRRLAGSYEQYF TRBJ2-7 TRBV11-2
CASSGQNRSEGENGTYEQYF TRBJ2-7 TRBV2
CASSLEASAETQYF TRBJ2-5 TRBV7-6
CASSTTGQDSNQPQHF TRBJ1-5 TRBV7-9
CASSITNRNTEAFF TRBJ1-1 TRBV19
CASSVRGGPYEQYF TRBJ2-7 TRBV19
CASNATGGLETQYF TRBJ2-5 TRBV21-1
CASSLGTTGTSGRAYEQYF TRBJ2-7 TRBV7-9
CASSDYSVEQYF TRBJ2-7 TRBV10-2
CATNLNSMNTEAFF TRBJ1-1 TRBV15
CASSPRTGYNQPQHF TRBJ1-5 TRBV19
CASRLQGGDEQYF TRBJ2-7 TRBV6-5